The 18 T cell receptor beta chains below all came from one sample that was sequenced in a study of shared T cell receptors in the human thymus. The protocol was immunoSEQ multiplex PCR, while the TCRdb copy is restricted to in-frame clones and leaves out a portion. The sample holds 650,000 to 950,000 clones, approximately 85% seen once. This sample was also put to use in a study of human thymus T cells.

Sequenced sample: thymocytes. These receptors were collected from a girl under three years old with a congenital heart defect.

The V and J genes are TRBV5-5 and TRBJ2-3, with 7 positions matching TRBD1. CDR3 size: 17 residues. V lost 0 bases and J lost 2; bases outside the gene matches: 9. Looked up from germline, CDR1 is SGHKS and CDR2 is YYEKEE (reference sequence). The CDR3 loop is CASSLERRQGHTDTQYF. Written as DNA, the CDR3 is TGTGCCAGCAGCTTGGAACGCCGACAGGGCCACACAGATACGCAGTATTTT.

This chain joins TRBV21-1 and TRBJ1-1. TRBV21-1 is deemed a pseudogene. The CDR3 is made up of 14 amino acids. The CDR3 loop is CASSKLTGDYLAFF. The CDR3 nucleotides are TGTGCCAGCAGCAAACTTACGGGGGATTATTTGGCTTTCTTT.

The chain couples TRBV5-5 to TRBJ1-5; 7 bases align to TRBD1. The germline V gene encodes CDR1 SGHKS and CDR2 YYEKEE (reference sequence). CDR3 length: 17 amino acids. Germline trimming cut 0 bases from V and 1 base from J; bases unmatched to any gene: 7. In DNA form, the CDR3 reads TGTGCCAGCAGCTTGGACAGGGGAGGTAGGAGCAATCAGCCCCAGCATTTT. Residues: CASSLDRGGRSNQPQHF.

This clone has just one count. This rearrangement joins TRBV2 to TRBJ1-2; 7 bases agree with TRBD1. The CDR3 runs 12 residues. V trimming: 10 bases; J trimming: 4 bases; junction bases outside the gene matches: 6. Germline lookup yields CDR1 SNHLY and CDR2 FYNNEI. The DNA of the CDR3 is TGTGCCAAGACAGGGTTAAGCTATGGCTACACCTTC. Its protein is CAKTGLSYGYTF.

V is TRBV5-3 and J is TRBJ2-7; 7 bases map to TRBD1. TRBV5-3 is an ORF; its function is uncertain. CDR3 size: 11 residues. Here the CDR3 reads CARQGAYEQYF. DNA of the CDR3: TGTGCACGTCAGGGGGCCTACGAGCAGTACTTC.

The rearrangement uses TRBV19 and TRBJ1-1; D unclear. V lost 4 bases and J lost 0, with 15 bases in between. The CDR3 extends over 16 amino acids. Germline lookup yields CDR1 LNHDA and CDR2 SQIVND (reference sequence). As DNA, the CDR3 is TGTGCCAGTAGTACAACCCTGGGCCCTATGAACACTGAAGCTTTCTTT. It specifies CASSTTLGPMNTEAFF.

This chain connects TRBV2 to TRBJ2-5, with 10 bases fitting TRBD1. With V trimmed by 5 bases and J by 2 bases, 11 bases remained unmatched. Germline loops: CDR1 SNHLY, CDR2 FYNNEI. The CDR3 contains 17 residues. The CDR3 is CASSRRTGTGVQETQYF. DNA of the CDR3: TGTGCCAGCAGTCGACGTACCGGGACAGGGGTTCAAGAGACCCAGTACTTC.

This rearrangement joins TRBV4-3 to TRBJ1-3; tentatively, D is TRBD1 (5 bases). The ends were cut back, 3 bases at V and 0 bases at J, with 15 bases in the middle. Per germline, CDR1 LGHNA and CDR2 YSLEER. The CDR3 runs to 17 residues. The CDR3 nucleotides are TGCGCCAGCAGCCATGATATCAGGGTGCTCTCTGGAAACACCATATATTTT. Protein sequence: CASSHDIRVLSGNTIYF.

This clone was seen just once. The chain combines TRBV29-1 with TRBJ1-2, with D unresolved. Trimming took off 2 bases at V and 0 bases at J, with 7 bases between the two ends. This CDR3 region has 13 residues. Germline V lookup: CDR1 SQVTM, CDR2 ANQGSEA. CDR3 region: CSVELAANYGYTF. Written as DNA, the CDR3 is TGCAGCGTTGAACTAGCGGCTAACTATGGCTACACCTTC.

The rearrangement joins TRBV14 to TRBJ2-1; tentatively, D is TRBD2 (7 bases). CDR1 is SGHDN, CDR2 FVKESK, per germline. Between the trimmed V and J ends, which lost 0 bases and 4 bases, there was a span of 16 bases. The CDR3 has 17 amino acids. CDR3 loop: CASSQEWSGDKYNEQFF. CDR3 bases: TGTGCCAGCAGCCAAGAATGGAGCGGGGACAAATACAATGAGCAGTTCTTC.

The J gene is TRBJ1-6, the V gene TRBV19; TRBD1 is a possible D gene (5 bases). The germline CDR1 and CDR2 sequences are LNHDA and SQIVND (reference sequence). Trimming left V 5 bases short and J 5 bases short, with 19 bases between. The CDR3 has 17 amino acids. CDR3 amino acids: CASSLRTRAADNSPLHF. Here the CDR3 DNA reads TGTGCCAGTAGTTTGCGTACCAGGGCGGCGGATAATTCACCCCTCCACTTT.

V and J are TRBV18 and TRBJ1-2; no clear D gene. The CDR3 is 15 amino acids. CDR1 and CDR2 from the germline V gene are KGHSH and LQKENI. V lost 3 bases, J lost 0 bases, and 11 bases lay in between. CDR3 sequence: CASSPVTPSNYGYTF. CDR3 DNA: TGTGCCAGCTCACCTGTAACTCCGTCTAACTATGGCTACACCTTC.

V is TRBV5-1 and J is TRBJ2-7; 8 bases map to TRBD1. There are 12 residues in the CDR3. With 4 bases clipped from V and 6 bases from J, the junction kept 3 bases outside the gene matches. The germline gives CDR1 SGHRS, CDR2 YFSETQ. CDR3 loop: CASSAGTGEQYF. The CDR3 region has the DNA TGCGCCAGCAGCGCCGGGACAGGCGAGCAGTACTTC.

This clone was recorded only once. The rearrangement links TRBV4-1 to TRBJ2-7, with D hard to call. The CDR3 contains 17 residues. V shed 4 bases and J shed 4 bases, with 23 bases lying between them. Germline V gene lookup returns CDR1 MGHRA and CDR2 YSYEKL. The CDR3 region is CASSPGANSQTNYEQYF. For the CDR3, the DNA is TGCGCCAGCAGCCCCGGAGCCAATTCTCAAACGAATTACGAGCAGTACTTC.

The chain joins TRBV7-8 to TRBJ1-2, with 12 bases matching TRBD1. V shed 5 bases, J shed 7 bases, and the junction held 8 bases outside the gene matches. Germline CDR1 reads SGHVS; CDR2 reads FQNEAQ. This CDR3 has 15 amino acids. CDR3 in amino acids: CASSPWDRGHGGYTF. CDR3 nucleotide sequence: TGTGCCAGCAGCCCCTGGGACAGGGGGCACGGTGGCTACACCTTC.

V and J are TRBV5-1 and TRBJ2-3; perhaps TRBD2 as D (7 bases). In germline, CDR1 is SGHRS, CDR2 YFSETQ. V was pared by 2 bases and J by 8 bases, with 18 bases between. This CDR3 has 15 residues. CDR3 coding DNA: TGCGCCAGCAGCTTTTGGCGGGGGCCCGGGGGTACGCAGTATTTT. Amino acids: CASSFWRGPGGTQYF.

The genes are TRBV5-4 and TRBJ2-3; D is possibly TRBD2 (6 bases). CDR1 SGHNT and CDR2 YYREEE come from the germline V gene (reference sequence). V was trimmed by 6 bases and J by 2 bases, leaving 13 bases between them. The CDR3 sequence is 14 residues long. Here the CDR3 reads CASKDGGVTDTQYF. CDR3 DNA sequence: TGTGCCAGCAAAGACGGCGGGGTCACAGATACGCAGTATTTT.

The genes are TRBV19 and TRBJ2-2; the D gene is possibly TRBD1 (6 bases). CDR1 is LNHDA and CDR2 is SQIVND in the germline V gene (reference sequence). CDR3 size: 16 residues. V was trimmed by 8 bases and J by 7 bases, leaving 23 bases between them. The CDR3 reads CASQPITGMSIGELFF. In DNA form, the CDR3 reads TGTGCCAGTCAGCCGATCACAGGGATGTCTATCGGGGAGCTGTTTTTT.